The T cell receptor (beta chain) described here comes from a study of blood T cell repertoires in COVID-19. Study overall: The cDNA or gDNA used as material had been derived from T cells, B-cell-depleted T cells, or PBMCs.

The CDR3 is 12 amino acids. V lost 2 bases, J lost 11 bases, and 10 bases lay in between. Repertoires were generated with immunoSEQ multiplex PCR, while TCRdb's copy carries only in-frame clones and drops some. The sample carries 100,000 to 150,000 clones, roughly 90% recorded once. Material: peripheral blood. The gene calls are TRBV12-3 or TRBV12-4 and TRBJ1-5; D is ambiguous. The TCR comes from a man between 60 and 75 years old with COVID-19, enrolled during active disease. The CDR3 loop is CASSLPRLSQHF. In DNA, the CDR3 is TGTGCCAGCAGTTTACCCCGTTTGTCCCAGCATTTT.